One TCR beta chain is described in this entry. The method was immunoSEQ multiplex PCR; TCRdb's version includes in-frame clones alone and lacks a portion of them. The profile shows 320,000 or so clones, 85% of them singletons. This sample was included in a study of blood T cell repertoires in COVID-19. Looked up from germline, CDR1 is MDHEN and CDR2 is SYDVKM. This CDR3 region has 13 residues. Trimming removed 3 bases from V and 3 bases from J, with 8 bases in between. This receptor was identified in a woman aged 25 to 39 who had been exposed to COVID-19. The sequenced sample was PBMCs or T cells enriched from blood (not recorded which). V is TRBV28 and J is TRBJ1-2; D is uncertain. The CDR3 DNA reads as TGTGCCAGCAGTTTTGGGGAGTACTATGGCTACACCTTC. It specifies CASSFGEYYGYTF.